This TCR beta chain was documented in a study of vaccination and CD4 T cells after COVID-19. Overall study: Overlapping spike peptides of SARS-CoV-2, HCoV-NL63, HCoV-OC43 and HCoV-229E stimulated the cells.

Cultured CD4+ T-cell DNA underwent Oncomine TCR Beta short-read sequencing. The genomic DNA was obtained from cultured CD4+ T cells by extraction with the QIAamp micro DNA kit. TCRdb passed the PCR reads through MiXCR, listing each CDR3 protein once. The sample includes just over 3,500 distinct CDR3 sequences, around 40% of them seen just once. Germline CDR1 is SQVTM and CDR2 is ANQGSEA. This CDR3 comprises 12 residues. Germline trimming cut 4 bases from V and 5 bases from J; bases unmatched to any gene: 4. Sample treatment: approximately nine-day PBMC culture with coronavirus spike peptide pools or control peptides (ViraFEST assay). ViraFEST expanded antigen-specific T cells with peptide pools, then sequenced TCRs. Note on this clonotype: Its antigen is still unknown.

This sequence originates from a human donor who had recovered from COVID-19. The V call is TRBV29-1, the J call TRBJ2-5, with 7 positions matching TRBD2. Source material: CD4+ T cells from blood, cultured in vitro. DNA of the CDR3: TGCAGCGTTGTAAGCGGGACCGAGACCCAGTACTTC. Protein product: CSVVSGTETQYF.